A selection of T cell receptor beta chains follows, all from one sample in a study of CD8+ T cells in alopecia areata. Clones were sequenced by immunoSEQ multiplex PCR, and TCRdb holds only the in-frame ones, with some missing. The sample includes more than 110,000 clones, around four fifths of them seen just once. Source: CD8+ T cells sorted from blood, taken at week 4, from a patient treated with tofacitinib. The receptors derive from a human donor with alopecia areata. Both conserved end residues are part of each CDR3. A D gene is named only where the DNA matches it firmly. The size entry is marked missing in some rows and otherwise reads once, few, many or a size class.

d_call | j_call | clone_size | v_call | cdr3_aa | cdr3_nt
TRBD1 | TRBJ1-1 | - | TRBV5-6 | CASSSDRDFTEAFF | TGTGCCAGCAGCTCGGACAGGGATTTCACTGAAGCTTTCTTT
- | TRBJ2-3 | - | TRBV5-6 | CASSLELVAATDTQYF | TGTGCCAGCAGCTTGGAGTTGGTAGCGGCAACAGATACGCAGTATTTT
TRBD2 | TRBJ2-1 | - | TRBV19 | CASSISSGDYNEQFF | TGTGCCAGTAGTATATCGAGCGGGGACTACAATGAGCAGTTCTTC
TRBD2 | TRBJ2-1 | - | TRBV23-1 | CASGVSLAGAYNEQFF | TGCGCCAGCGGGGTTTCGCTAGCGGGGGCATACAATGAGCAGTTCTTC
- | TRBJ2-2 | - | TRBV30 | CAWTPGESLFTGELFF | TGTGCCTGGACCCCCGGCGAGAGCTTGTTCACCGGGGAGCTGTTTTTT
TRBD2 | TRBJ2-2 | - | TRBV4-2 | CASSQEGVGRTGELFF | TGTGCCAGCAGCCAAGAAGGGGTCGGGAGGACCGGGGAGCTGTTTTTT
- | TRBJ2-1 | - | TRBV6-4 | CASSARDGLTYNEQFF | TGTGCCAGCAGTGCCCGGGACGGGCTCACCTACAATGAGCAGTTCTTC
TRBD2 | TRBJ2-5 | once | TRBV7-9 | CASSSPSGGLGETQYF | TGTGCCAGCAGCAGCCCCAGCGGGGGGCTAGGTGAGACCCAGTACTTC
- | TRBJ1-1 | once | TRBV29-1 | CSVSHTEAFF | TGCAGCGTCTCTCACACTGAAGCTTTCTTT
TRBD1 | TRBJ1-2 | few | TRBV13 | CASSQGGYGYTF | TGTGCCAGCTCACAGGGGGGCTATGGCTACACCTTC
TRBD2 | TRBJ2-3 | - | TRBV13 | CASSPETSGGRDTQYF | TGTGCCAGCAGCCCGGAGACTAGCGGGGGAAGAGATACGCAGTATTTT
- | TRBJ2-2 | - | TRBV10-3 | CAISESDSNTGELFF | TGTGCCATCAGTGAGTCGGACTCGAACACCGGGGAGCTGTTTTTT
TRBD1 | TRBJ2-2 | - | TRBV5-6 | CASSLRTGYTGELFF | TGTGCCAGCAGCTTGAGGACAGGGTACACCGGGGAGCTGTTTTTT
- | TRBJ2-2 | - | TRBV10-3 | CAISEPAPVGELFF | TGTGCCATCAGTGAGCCTGCGCCCGTCGGGGAGCTGTTTTTT
- | TRBJ1-1 | - | TRBV6-6 | CASSYTGSGTEAFF | TGTGCCAGCAGCTACACGGGGTCTGGCACTGAAGCTTTCTTT
- | TRBJ2-1 | - | TRBV4-2 | CASSQDGAYNEQFF | TGTGCCAGCAGCCAAGATGGGGCTTACAATGAGCAGTTCTTC
- | TRBJ2-7 | - | TRBV7-3 | CASSLTSGEQYF | TGTGCCAGCAGCTTAACGTCGGGCGAGCAGTACTTC
- | TRBJ2-7 | - | TRBV30 | CAWSSYYEQYF | TGTGCCTGGAGTTCATACTACGAGCAGTACTTC
- | TRBJ1-3 | - | TRBV4-3 | CASSQESQIRGDTIYF | TGCGCCAGCAGCCAAGAAAGCCAAATCAGGGGAGACACCATATATTTT
- | TRBJ2-2 | - | TRBV5-1 | CASSARTRSAPNTGELFF | TGCGCCAGCAGCGCCCGCACCCGTAGCGCCCCGAACACCGGGGAGCTGTTTTTT
- | TRBJ2-5 | - | TRBV9 | CASSVAGRQETQYF | TGTGCCAGCAGCGTAGCTGGCCGGCAAGAGACCCAGTACTTC
- | TRBJ2-7 | - | TRBV5-6 | CASSRDMGGYEQYF | TGTGCCAGCAGTCGGGACATGGGAGGGTACGAGCAGTACTTC
- | TRBJ2-7 | once | TRBV19 | CAGTLYEQYF | TGTGCCGGGACACTTTACGAGCAGTACTTC
TRBD1 | TRBJ2-4 | - | TRBV4-3 | CASSQDRQGVNIQYF | TGCGCCAGCAGCCAAGATAGACAGGGTGTAAACATTCAGTACTTC
TRBD1 | TRBJ2-7 | - | TRBV10-2 | CASEGDRGYEQYF | TGCGCCAGCGAAGGGGACAGGGGCTACGAGCAGTACTTC
- | TRBJ2-1 | - | TRBV12-5 | CASGSAGKTYNEQFF | TGTGCTAGTGGCTCTGCAGGGAAGACCTACAATGAGCAGTTCTTC
- | TRBJ2-3 | - | TRBV5-1 | CASSGSLTSTDTQYF | TGCGCCAGCAGCGGGAGTTTGACTAGCACAGATACGCAGTATTTT
- | TRBJ2-7 | - | TRBV15 | CATSRDKMASYEQYF | TGTGCCACCAGCAGAGATAAAATGGCAAGCTACGAGCAGTACTTC
- | TRBJ2-7 | - | TRBV27 | CASSLSQVTSYEQYF | TGTGCCAGCAGTTTATCGCAGGTTACCTCCTACGAGCAGTACTTC
- | TRBJ2-1 | few | TRBV6-6 | CASSYSNEQFF | TGTGCCAGCAGTTACAGTAATGAGCAGTTCTTC
- | TRBJ2-1 | once | TRBV6-5 | CASSYWGSADEQFF | TGTGCCAGCAGTTACTGGGGGTCTGCGGATGAGCAGTTCTTC
- | TRBJ2-1 | - | TRBV5-4 | CASSLGRWQFF | TGTGCCAGCAGCTTGGGGAGGTGGCAGTTCTTC
- | TRBJ2-3 | few | TRBV2 | CASSEGERGTDTQYF | TGTGCCAGCAGTGAAGGCGAGCGGGGCACAGATACGCAGTATTTT
TRBD1 | TRBJ2-1 | once | TRBV7-9 | CASSLVRGTYNEQFF | TGTGCCAGCAGCTTGGTCAGGGGGACCTACAATGAGCAGTTCTTC
- | TRBJ2-5 | - | TRBV9 | CASSPNSEETQYF | TGTGCCAGCAGCCCCAATTCGGAGGAGACCCAGTACTTC
- | TRBJ2-7 | - | TRBV5-1 | CASSPFGGPTRYEQYF | TGCGCCAGCAGTCCTTTTGGCGGACCTACTCGCTACGAGCAGTACTTC